Each of the 6 T cell receptor beta chains below was sequenced from the same sample in a study of blood T cell repertoires in COVID-19. Repertoires were generated with immunoSEQ multiplex PCR, while TCRdb's copy carries only in-frame clones and drops some. The table has 110,000 to 150,000 clones, approximately 81% seen once. The specimen sequenced was peripheral blood. The source of these receptors is a human donor in a cohort sampled during active COVID-19.

This clone was observed a single time. V and J are TRBV7-2 and TRBJ2-2, with D possibly matching TRBD1 (6 bases). CDR1 and CDR2 (germline): SGHTA, FQGNSA. V shed 5 bases and J shed 5 bases, with 12 bases lying between them. The CDR3 length is 14 residues. The CDR3 loop reads CASSRDKSTGELFF. CDR3 DNA: TGTGCCAGCAGCCGGGACAAAAGTACCGGGGAGCTGTTTTTT.

This clone was recorded once. The V gene is TRBV19, the J gene TRBJ2-1, with 10 bases identical to TRBD2. V shed 3 bases, J shed 2 bases, and the junction held 4 bases outside the gene matches. This CDR3 region has 16 residues. The germline V gene encodes CDR1 LNHDA and CDR2 SQIVND (reference sequence). CDR3 protein: CASSIAGLATYNEQFF. In nucleotides, the CDR3 is TGTGCCAGTAGTATCGCGGGACTAGCGACCTACAATGAGCAGTTCTTC.

The rearrangement links TRBV5-1 to TRBJ2-7, with 8 bases that match TRBD2. V was clipped by 9 bases and J by 4 bases; unmatched bases: 9. Germline CDR1 is SGHRS and CDR2 is YFSETQ. CDR3 length: 13 residues. The CDR3 sequence: CATTAGDGYEQYF. Here the CDR3 DNA reads TGCGCCACCACAGCGGGAGATGGGTACGAGCAGTACTTC.

V is TRBV4-3 and J is TRBJ2-1; the D gene is possibly TRBD2 (7 bases). Germline lookup yields CDR1 LGHNA and CDR2 YSLEER. This CDR3 contains 13 residues. Trimming pared 4 bases from V and 14 bases from J, leaving 18 bases between. Here the CDR3 reads CASSRGGGREKFF. The CDR3, as DNA: TGCGCCAGCAGCCGAGGTGGGGGGCGGGAGAAGTTCTTC.

V usage is TRBV3-1 (or the pseudogene TRBV3-2) and J usage is TRBJ2-7; possible D gene TRBD1, 6 bases. Germline V gives CDR1 LGHDT, CDR2 YNNKEL (reference sequence). V shed 3 bases and J shed 5 bases, with 8 bases lying between them. CDR3 length: 12 residues. The CDR3 nucleotides read TGTGCCAGCAGCCAGAACAGGGACGAGCAGTACTTC. Translation gives CASSQNRDEQYF.

Of note for this clone: The limits of the CDR3 on the DNA are not certain, so only TCRdb's listed CDR3 is given. The genes are TRBV28 and TRBJ2-7; the D segment call TRBD1 is taken from the table without a DNA check. CDR1 MDHEN and CDR2 SYDVKM come from the germline V gene. The CDR3 has 14 amino acids, counting both end residues. This chain's CDR3 is CASTSGQGFYEQYF.